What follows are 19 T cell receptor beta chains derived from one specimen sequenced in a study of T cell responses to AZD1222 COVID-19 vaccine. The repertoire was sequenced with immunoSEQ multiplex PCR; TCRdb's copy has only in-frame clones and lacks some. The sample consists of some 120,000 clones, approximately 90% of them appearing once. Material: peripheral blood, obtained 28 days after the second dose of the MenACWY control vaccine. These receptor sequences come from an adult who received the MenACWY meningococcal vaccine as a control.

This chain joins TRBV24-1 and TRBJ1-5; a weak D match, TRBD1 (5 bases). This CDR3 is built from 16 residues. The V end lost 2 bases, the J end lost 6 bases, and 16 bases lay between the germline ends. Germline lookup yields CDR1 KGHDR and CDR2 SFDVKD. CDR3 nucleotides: TGTGCCACCAGTGATTCGCAGTGGTATGGGGGTCAGCCCCAGCATTTT. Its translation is CATSDSQWYGGQPQHF.

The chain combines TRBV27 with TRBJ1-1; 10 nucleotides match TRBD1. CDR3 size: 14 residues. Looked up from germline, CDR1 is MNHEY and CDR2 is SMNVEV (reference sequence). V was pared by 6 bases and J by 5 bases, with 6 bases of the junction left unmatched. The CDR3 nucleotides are TGTGCCAGCAGCCCGACAGGGGGCGCGACTGAAGCTTTCTTT. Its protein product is CASSPTGGATEAFF.

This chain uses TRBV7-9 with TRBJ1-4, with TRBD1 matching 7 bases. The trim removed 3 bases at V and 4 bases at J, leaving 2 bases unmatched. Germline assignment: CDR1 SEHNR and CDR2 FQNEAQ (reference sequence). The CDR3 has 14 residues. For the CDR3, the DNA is TGTGCCAGCAGCTTGGACAGGATTAATGAAAAACTGTTTTTT. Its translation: CASSLDRINEKLFF.

CDR3 residues: CASSSVRTNTEAFF. In DNA, the CDR3 is TGTGCCAGCAGCTCTGTGAGGACGAACACTGAAGCTTTCTTT. The genes are TRBV7-2 and TRBJ1-1; D is undetermined. Germline CDR1 and CDR2: SGHTA and FQGNSA. V lost 4 bases to trimming and J lost 1 base, with 10 bases between them. The CDR3 spans 14 residues.

This chain's CDR3 is CAWTTGTGDTEAFF. Written as DNA, the CDR3 is TGTGCCTGGACCACCGGGACAGGGGACACTGAAGCTTTCTTT. The chain is built from TRBV30 and TRBJ1-1, with 10 bases lining up with TRBD1. CDR1 and CDR2 (germline): GTSNPN, SVGIG (reference sequence). The CDR3 extends over 14 amino acids. J gave up 3 bases and V 4 bases, and 5 bases lay outside the gene matches.

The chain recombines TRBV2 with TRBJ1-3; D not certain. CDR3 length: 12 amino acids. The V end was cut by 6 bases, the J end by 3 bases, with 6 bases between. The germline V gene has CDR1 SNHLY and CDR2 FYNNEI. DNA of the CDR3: TGTGCCAGCAGCCAAAGTGGAAACACCATATATTTT. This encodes CASSQSGNTIYF.

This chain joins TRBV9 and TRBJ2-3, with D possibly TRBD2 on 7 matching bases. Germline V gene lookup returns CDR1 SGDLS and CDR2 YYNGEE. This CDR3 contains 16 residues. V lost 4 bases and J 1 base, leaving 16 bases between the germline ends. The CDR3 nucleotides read TGTGCCAGCAGCATTGGGGGGCTAGCGGGCACAGATACGCAGTATTTT. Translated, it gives CASSIGGLAGTDTQYF.

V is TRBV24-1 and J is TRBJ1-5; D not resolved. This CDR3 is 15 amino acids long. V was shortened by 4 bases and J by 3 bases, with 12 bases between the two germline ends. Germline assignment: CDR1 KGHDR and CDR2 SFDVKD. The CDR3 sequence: CATSDPRTLNQPQHF. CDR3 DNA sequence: TGTGCCACCAGTGACCCGCGGACTCTCAATCAGCCCCAGCATTTT.

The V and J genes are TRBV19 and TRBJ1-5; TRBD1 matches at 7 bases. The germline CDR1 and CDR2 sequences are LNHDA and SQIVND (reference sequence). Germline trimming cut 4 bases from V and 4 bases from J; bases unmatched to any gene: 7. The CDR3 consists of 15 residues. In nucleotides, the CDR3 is TGTGCCAGTAGTACGGACAGGTCGGATAATCAGCCCCAGCATTTT. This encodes CASSTDRSDNQPQHF.

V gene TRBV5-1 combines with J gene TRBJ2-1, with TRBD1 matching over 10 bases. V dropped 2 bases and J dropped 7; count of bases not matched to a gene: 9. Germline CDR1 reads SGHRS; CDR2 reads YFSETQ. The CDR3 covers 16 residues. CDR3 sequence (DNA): TGCGCCAGCAGCTTTCAACCGGGACAGGGGCGAAATGAGCAGTTCTTC. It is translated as CASSFQPGQGRNEQFF.

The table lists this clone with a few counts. The CDR3 bases are TGTGCCAGCAGCGAGCGAGCGGGAACCTACAATGAGCAGTTCTTC. This translates into CASSERAGTYNEQFF. V is TRBV9 and J is TRBJ2-1; 7 bases are shared with TRBD2. The V gene end was trimmed by 3 bases and the J gene end by 2 bases; junction bases not matched to a gene: 5. Germline loops: CDR1 SGDLS, CDR2 YYNGEE. The CDR3 is 15 amino acids.

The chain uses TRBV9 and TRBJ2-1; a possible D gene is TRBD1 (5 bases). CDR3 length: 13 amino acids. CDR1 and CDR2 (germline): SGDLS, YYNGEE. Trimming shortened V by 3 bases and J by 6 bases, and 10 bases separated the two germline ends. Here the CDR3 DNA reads TGTGCCAGCAGCGCCCGGCAGGGCAATGAGCAGTTCTTC. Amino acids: CASSARQGNEQFF.

The CDR3 DNA reads as TGCGCCAGCAGCCTGCGGATAGATTCTGAGCAGTACGTC. It is translated as CASSLRIDSEQYV. J is TRBJ2-7 and V is TRBV5-1; D unclear. The germline CDR1 and CDR2 sequences are SGHRS and YFSETQ. Trimming took 4 bases from V and 7 from J, leaving 15 bases between them. The CDR3 has 13 residues.

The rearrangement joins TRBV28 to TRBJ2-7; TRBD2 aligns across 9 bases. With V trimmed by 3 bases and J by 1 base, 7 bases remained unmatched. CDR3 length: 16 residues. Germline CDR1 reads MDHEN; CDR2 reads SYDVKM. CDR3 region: CASSLPLAGASYEQYF. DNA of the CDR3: TGTGCCAGCAGTTTGCCGTTAGCGGGGGCTTCCTACGAGCAGTACTTC. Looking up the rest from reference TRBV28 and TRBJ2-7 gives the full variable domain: DVKVTQSSRYLVKRTGEKVFLECVQDMDHENMFWYRQDPGLGLRLIYFSYDVKMKEKGDIPEGYSVSREKKERFSLILESASTNQTSMYLCASSLPLAGASYEQYFGPGTRLTVT.

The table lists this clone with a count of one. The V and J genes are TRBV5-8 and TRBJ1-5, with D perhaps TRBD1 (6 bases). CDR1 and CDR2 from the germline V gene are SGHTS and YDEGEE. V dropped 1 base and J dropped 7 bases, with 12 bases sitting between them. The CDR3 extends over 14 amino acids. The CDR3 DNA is TGTGCCAGCAGCTTGCCGGGGGGCGGACAGCCCCAGCATTTT. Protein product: CASSLPGGGQPQHF.

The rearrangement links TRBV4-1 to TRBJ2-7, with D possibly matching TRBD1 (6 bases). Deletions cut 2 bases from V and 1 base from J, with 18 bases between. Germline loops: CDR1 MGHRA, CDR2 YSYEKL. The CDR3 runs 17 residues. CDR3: CASSQSSLGQRSYEQYF. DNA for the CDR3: TGCGCCAGCAGCCAAAGCTCCCTCGGACAGCGTTCCTACGAGCAGTACTTC.

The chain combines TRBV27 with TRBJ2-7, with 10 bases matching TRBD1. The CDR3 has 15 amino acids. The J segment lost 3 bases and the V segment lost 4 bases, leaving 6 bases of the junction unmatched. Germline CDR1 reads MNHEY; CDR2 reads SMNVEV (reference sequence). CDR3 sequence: CASSSPGQGIYEQYF. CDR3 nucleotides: TGTGCCAGCAGTTCACCGGGACAGGGGATCTACGAGCAGTACTTC.

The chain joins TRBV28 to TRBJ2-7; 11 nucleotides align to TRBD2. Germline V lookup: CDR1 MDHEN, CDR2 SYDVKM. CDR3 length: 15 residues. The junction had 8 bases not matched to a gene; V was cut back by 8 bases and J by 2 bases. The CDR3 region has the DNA TGTGCCAGCCGCACTCAACTAGCGGGAGCCTACGAGCAGTACTTC. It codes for CASRTQLAGAYEQYF. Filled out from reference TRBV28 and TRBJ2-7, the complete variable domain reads DVKVTQSSRYLVKRTGEKVFLECVQDMDHENMFWYRQDPGLGLRLIYFSYDVKMKEKGDIPEGYSVSREKKERFSLILESASTNQTSMYLCASRTQLAGAYEQYFGPGTRLTVT.

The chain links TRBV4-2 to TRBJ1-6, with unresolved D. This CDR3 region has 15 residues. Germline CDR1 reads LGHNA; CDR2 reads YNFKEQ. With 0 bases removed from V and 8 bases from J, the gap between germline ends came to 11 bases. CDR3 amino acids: CASSQELRFYSPLHF. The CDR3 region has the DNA TGTGCCAGCAGCCAAGAACTGAGATTCTATTCACCCCTCCACTTT.